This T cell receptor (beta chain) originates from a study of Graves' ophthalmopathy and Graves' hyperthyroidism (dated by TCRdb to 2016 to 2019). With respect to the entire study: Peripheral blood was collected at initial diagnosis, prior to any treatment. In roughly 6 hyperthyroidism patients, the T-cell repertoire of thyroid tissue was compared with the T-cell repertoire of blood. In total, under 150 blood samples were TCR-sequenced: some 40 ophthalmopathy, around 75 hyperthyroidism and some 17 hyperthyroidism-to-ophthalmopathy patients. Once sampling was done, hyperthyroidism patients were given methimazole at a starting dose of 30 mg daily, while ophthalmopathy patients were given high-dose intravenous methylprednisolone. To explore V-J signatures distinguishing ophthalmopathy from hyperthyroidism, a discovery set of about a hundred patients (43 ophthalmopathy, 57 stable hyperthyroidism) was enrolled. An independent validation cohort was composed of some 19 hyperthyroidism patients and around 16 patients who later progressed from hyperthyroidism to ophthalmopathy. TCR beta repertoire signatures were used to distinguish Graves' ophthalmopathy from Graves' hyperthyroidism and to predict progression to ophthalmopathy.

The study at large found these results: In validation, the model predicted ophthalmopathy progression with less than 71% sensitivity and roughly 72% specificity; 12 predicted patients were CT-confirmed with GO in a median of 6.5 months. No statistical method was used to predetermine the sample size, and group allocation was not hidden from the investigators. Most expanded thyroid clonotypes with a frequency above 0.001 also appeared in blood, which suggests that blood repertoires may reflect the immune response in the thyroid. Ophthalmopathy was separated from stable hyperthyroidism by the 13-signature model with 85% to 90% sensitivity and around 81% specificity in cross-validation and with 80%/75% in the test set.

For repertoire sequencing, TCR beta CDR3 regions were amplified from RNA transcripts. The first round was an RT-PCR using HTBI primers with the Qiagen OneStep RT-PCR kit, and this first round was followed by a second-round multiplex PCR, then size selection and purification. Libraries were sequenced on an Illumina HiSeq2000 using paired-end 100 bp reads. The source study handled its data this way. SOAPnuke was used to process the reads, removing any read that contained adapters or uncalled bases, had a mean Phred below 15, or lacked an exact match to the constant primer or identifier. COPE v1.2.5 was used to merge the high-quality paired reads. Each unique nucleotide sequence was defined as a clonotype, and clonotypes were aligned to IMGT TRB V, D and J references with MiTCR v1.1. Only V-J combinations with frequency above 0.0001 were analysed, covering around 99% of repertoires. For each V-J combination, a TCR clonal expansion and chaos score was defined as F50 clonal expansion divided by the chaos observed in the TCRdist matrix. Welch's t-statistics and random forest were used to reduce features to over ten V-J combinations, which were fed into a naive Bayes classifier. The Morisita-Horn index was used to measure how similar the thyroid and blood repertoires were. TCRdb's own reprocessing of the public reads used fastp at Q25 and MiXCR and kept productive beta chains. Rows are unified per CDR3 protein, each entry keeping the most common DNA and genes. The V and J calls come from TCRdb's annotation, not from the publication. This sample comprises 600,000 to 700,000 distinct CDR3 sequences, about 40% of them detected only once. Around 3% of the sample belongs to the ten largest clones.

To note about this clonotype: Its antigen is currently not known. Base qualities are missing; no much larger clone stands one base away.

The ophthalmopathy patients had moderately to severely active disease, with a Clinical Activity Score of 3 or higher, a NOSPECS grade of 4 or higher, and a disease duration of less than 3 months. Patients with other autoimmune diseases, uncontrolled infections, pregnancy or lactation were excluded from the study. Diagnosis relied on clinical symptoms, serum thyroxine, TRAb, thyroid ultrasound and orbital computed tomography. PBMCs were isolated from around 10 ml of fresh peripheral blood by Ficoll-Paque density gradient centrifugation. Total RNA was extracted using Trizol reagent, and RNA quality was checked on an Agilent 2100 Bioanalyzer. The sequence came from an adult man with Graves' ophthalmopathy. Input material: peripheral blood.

The DNA sequence is as follows: TGTGCCAGCACTGAGGGACCGAACACCGGGGAGCTGTTTTTT. Its protein reads: CASTEGPNTGELFF. The chain links TRBV6-1 with TRBJ2-2; the D gene cannot be resolved beyond TRBD1 or TRBD2, each matching 5 bases. The CDR3 runs 14 residues from the cysteine to the phenylalanine. The sequence is cut down to CDR3 DNA, 42 bases in frame from base 1. A distance of 9 bases separates the germline ends of V and J, which lose 7 bases and 0 bases respectively. The germline V gene specifies MNHNS as CDR1 and SASEGT as CDR2.